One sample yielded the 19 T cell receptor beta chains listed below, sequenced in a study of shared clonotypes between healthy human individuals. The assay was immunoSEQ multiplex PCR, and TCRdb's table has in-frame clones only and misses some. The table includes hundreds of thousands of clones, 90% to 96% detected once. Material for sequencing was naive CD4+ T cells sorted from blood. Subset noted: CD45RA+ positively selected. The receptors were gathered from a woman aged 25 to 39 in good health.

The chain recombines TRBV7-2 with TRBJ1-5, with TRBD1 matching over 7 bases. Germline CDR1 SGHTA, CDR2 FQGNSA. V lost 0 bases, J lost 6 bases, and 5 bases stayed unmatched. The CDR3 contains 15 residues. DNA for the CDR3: TGTGCCAGCAGCTTAGCCCAGGGACAGAGTCAGCCCCAGCATTTT. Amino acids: CASSLAQGQSQPQHF. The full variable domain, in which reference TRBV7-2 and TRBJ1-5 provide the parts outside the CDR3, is GAGVSQSPSNKVTEKGKDVELRCDPISGHTALYWYRQSLGQGLEFLIYFQGNSAPDKSGLPSDRFSAERTGGSVSTLTIQRTQQEDSAVYLCASSLAQGQSQPQHFGDGTRLSIL.

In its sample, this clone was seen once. CDR3 nucleotides: TGTGCCAGCAGTTTTCCAGGGACAGGGCACTATGGCTACACCTTC. Translated, it gives CASSFPGTGHYGYTF. The gene calls are TRBV6-1 and TRBJ1-2; 9 nucleotides line up with TRBD1. CDR3 length: 15 amino acids. CDR1 is MNHNS, CDR2 SASEGT, per germline. With 5 bases clipped from V and 3 bases from J, the junction kept 7 bases outside the gene matches.

CDR3 in amino acids: CASSPGTDGYTF. Written as DNA, the CDR3 is TGTGCCAGCAGCCCAGGGACAGATGGCTACACCTTC. The genes are TRBV7-9 and TRBJ1-2; 7 nucleotides match TRBD1. The CDR3 spans 12 residues. Germline CDR1 and CDR2: SEHNR and FQNEAQ (reference sequence). With 5 bases clipped from V and 6 bases from J, the junction kept 3 bases outside the gene matches.

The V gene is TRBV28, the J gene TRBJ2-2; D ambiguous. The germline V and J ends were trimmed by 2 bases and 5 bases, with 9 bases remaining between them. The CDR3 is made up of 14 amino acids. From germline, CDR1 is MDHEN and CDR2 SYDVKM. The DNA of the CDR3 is TGTGCCAGCAGTTTAATCGGTGTAACCGGGGAGCTGTTTTTT. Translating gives CASSLIGVTGELFF.

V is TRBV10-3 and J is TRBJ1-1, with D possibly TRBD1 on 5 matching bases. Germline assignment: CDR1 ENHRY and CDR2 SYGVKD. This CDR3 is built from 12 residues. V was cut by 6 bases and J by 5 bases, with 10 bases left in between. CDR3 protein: CAISREGTEAFF. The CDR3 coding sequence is TGTGCCATCAGCCGGGAGGGGACTGAAGCTTTCTTT.

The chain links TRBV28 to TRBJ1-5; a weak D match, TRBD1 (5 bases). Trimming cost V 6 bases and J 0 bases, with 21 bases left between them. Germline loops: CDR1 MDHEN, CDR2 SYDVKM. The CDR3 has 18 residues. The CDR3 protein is CASRDNDWGGYSNQPQHF. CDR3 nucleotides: TGTGCCAGCAGGGACAACGATTGGGGAGGTTATAGCAATCAGCCCCAGCATTTT.

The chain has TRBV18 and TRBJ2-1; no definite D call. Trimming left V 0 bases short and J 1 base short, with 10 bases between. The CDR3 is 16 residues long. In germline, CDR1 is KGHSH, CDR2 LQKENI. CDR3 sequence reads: CASSPPNRESYNEQFF. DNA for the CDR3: TGTGCCAGCTCACCACCGAATCGAGAGTCCTACAATGAGCAGTTCTTC.

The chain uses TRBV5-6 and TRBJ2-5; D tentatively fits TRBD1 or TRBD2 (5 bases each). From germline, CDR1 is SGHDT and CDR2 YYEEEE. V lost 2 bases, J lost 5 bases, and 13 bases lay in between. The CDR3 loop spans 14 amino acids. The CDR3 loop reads CASSFWGSRETQYF. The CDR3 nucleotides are TGTGCCAGCAGCTTTTGGGGGTCCCGGGAGACCCAGTACTTC.

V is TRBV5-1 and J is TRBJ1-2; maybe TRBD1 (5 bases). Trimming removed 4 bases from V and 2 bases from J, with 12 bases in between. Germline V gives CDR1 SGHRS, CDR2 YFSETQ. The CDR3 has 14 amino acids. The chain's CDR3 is CASSGSGDNYGYTF. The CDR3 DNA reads TGCGCCAGCAGCGGGTCGGGGGACAACTATGGCTACACCTTC.

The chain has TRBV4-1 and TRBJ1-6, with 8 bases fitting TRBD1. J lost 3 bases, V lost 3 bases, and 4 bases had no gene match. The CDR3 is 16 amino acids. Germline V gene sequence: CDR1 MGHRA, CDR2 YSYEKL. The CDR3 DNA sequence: TGCGCCAGCAGCCAGGGGACAGGCAACTATAATTCACCCCTCCACTTT. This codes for CASSQGTGNYNSPLHF.

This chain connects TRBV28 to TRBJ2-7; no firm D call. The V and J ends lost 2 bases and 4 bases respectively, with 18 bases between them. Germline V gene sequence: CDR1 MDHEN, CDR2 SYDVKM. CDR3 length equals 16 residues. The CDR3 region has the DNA TGTGCCAGCAGTTTACCCAAACTGACCCGAAATTACGAGCAGTACTTC. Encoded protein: CASSLPKLTRNYEQYF.

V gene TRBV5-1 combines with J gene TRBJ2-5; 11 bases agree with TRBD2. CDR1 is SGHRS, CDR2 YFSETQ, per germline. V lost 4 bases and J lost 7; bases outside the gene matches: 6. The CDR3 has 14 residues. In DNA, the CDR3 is TGCGCCAGCAGCCCGACTAGCGGGGACGGGACCCAGTACTTC. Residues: CASSPTSGDGTQYF.

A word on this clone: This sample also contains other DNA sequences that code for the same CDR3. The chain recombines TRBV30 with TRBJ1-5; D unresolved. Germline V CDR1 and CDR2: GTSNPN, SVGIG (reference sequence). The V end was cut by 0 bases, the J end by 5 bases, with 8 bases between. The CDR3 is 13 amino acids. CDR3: CAWSVLGDQPQHF. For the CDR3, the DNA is TGTGCCTGGAGTGTACTCGGGGATCAGCCCCAGCATTTT.

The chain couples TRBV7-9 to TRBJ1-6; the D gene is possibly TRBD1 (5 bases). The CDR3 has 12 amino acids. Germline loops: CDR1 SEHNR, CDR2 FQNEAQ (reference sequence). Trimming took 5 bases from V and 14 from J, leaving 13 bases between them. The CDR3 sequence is CASSLQTETLHF. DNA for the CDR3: TGTGCCAGCAGCCTCCAGACAGAGACCCTCCACTTT.

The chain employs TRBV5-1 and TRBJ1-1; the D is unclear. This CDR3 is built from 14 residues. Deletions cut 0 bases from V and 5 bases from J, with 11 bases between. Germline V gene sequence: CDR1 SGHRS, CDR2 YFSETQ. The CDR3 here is CASSLDTGRTEAFF. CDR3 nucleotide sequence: TGCGCCAGCAGCTTGGACACGGGAAGGACTGAAGCTTTCTTT. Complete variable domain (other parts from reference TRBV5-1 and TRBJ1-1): KAGVTQTPRYLIKTRGQQVTLSCSPISGHRSVSWYQQTPGQGLQFLFEYFSETQRNKGNFPGRFSGRQFSNSRSEMNVSTLELGDSALYLCASSLDTGRTEAFFGQGTRLTVV.

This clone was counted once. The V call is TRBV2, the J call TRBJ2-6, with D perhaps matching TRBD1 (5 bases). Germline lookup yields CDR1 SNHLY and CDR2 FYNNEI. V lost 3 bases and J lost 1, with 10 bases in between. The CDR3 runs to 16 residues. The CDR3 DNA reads TGTGCCAGCAGTGAGCAGGGATGGTCTGGGGCCAACGTCCTGACTTTC. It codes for CASSEQGWSGANVLTF.

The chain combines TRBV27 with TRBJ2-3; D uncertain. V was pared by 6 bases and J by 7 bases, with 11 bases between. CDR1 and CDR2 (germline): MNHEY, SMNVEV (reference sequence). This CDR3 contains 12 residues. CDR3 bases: TGTGCCAGCAGCCCGAACGCGAATACGCAGTATTTT. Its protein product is CASSPNANTQYF.

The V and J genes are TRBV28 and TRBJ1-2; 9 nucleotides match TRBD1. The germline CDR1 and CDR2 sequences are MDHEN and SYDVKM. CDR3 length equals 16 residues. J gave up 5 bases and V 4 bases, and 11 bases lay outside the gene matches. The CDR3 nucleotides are TGTGCCAGCAGTTCGACCGGGACAGGGCGTTTATATGGCTACACCTTC. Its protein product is CASSSTGTGRLYGYTF.

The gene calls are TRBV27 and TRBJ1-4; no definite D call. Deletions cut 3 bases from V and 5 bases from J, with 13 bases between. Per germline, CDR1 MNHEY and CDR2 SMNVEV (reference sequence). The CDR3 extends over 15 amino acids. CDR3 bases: TGTGCCAGCAGTTTTCGGTCTCCAGGAAATGAAAAACTGTTTTTT. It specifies CASSFRSPGNEKLFF. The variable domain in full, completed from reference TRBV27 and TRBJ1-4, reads EAQVTQNPRYLITVTGKKLTVTCSQNMNHEYMSWYRQDPGLGLRQIYYSMNVEVTDKGDVPEGYKVSRKEKRNFPLILESPSPNQTSLYFCASSFRSPGNEKLFFGSGTQLSVL.